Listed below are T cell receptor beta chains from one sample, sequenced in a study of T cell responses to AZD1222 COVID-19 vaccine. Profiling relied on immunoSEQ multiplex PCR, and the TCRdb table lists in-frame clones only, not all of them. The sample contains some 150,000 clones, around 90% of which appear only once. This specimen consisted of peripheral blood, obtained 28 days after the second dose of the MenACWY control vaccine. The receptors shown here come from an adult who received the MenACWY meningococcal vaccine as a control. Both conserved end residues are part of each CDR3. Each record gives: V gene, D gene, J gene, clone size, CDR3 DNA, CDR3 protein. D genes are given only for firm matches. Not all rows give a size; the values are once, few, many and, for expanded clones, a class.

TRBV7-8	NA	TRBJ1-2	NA	TGTGCCAGCAGCTCTAGTGGGGGCGCTGGCTACACCTTC	CASSSSGGAGYTF
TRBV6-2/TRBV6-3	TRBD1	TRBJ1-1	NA	TGTGCCAGCAGTGGATCGAACAGGGGCACTGAAGCTTTCTTT	CASSGSNRGTEAFF
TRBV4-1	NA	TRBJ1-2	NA	TGCGCCAGCAGCCGCGATACCACAGGGCAATATGGCTACACCTTC	CASSRDTTGQYGYTF
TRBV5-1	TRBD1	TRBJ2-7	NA	TGCGCCAGCAGCTTGGGACAGGGTGTCTACGAGCAGTACTTC	CASSLGQGVYEQYF
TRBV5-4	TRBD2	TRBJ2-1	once	TGTGCCAGCACCCCATTGGCGGGGGGGCTCTTCAATGAGCAGTTCTTC	CASTPLAGGLFNEQFF
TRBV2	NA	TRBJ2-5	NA	TGTGCCAGCAGTGCGGCCCAAGAGACCCAGTACTTC	CASSAAQETQYF
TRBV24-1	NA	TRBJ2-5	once	TGTGCCACCAGTGATCGGCCAGGGAGAAACGAACCTGGGGAGACCCAGTACTTC	CATSDRPGRNEPGETQYF
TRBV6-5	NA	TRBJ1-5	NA	TGTGCCGGGACGGCAGATAGCAATCAGCCCCAGCATTTT	CAGTADSNQPQHF
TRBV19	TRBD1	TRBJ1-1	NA	TGTGCCAGTAGTATACGATTTAACAGGGGGCTGAAAACTGAAGCTTTCTTT	CASSIRFNRGLKTEAFF
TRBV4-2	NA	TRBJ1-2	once	TGTGCCAGCAGCCAAGATGGGCAGGGAGTTAACTATGGCTACACCTTC	CASSQDGQGVNYGYTF
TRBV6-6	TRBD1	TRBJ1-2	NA	TGTGCCAGCGAAACGGTGGAGGGGGCGGACTATGGCTACACCTTC	CASETVEGADYGYTF
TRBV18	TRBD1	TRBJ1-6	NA	TGTGCCAGCTCAAACTCCGGGACAGATAATTCACCCCTCCACTTT	CASSNSGTDNSPLHF
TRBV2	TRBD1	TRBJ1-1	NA	TGTGCCAGCAGAGACAGGGTGACTGAAGCTTTCTTT	CASRDRVTEAFF
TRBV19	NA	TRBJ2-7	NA	TGTGCCAGTAGTCCGGACAGTCGCCTCAGGCTGGGGGAGCAGTACTTC	CASSPDSRLRLGEQYF
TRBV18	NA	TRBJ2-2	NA	TGTGCCAGCTCACCACCTCAGGCAGGGGATGGCACCGGGGAGCTGTTTTTT	CASSPPQAGDGTGELFF
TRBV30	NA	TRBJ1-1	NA	TGTGCCTGGAGTCACGGCCTAGACCCCGGCGGCCGGCGAGCCACTGAAGCTTTCTTT	CAWSHGLDPGGRRATEAFF
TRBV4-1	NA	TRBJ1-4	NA	TGCGCCAGCAGCCAAGATCGGTCACTTGCAACTAATGAAAAACTGTTTTTT	CASSQDRSLATNEKLFF
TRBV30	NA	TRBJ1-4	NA	TGTGCCTGGAGCCTCGGGACATCTACGAAAAAACTGTTTTTT	CAWSLGTSTKKLFF
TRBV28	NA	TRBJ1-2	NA	TGTGCCAGCAGTTTATCAGGGGAGGGGGGACCCCAGGGCTACACCTTC	CASSLSGEGGPQGYTF
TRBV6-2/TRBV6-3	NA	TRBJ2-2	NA	TGTGCCAGCAGTGGAATTGGGGGGACGAACACCGGGGAGCTGTTTTTT	CASSGIGGTNTGELFF
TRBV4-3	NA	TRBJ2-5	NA	TGCGCCAGCAGCCAAGACGTGGGAGAGACCCAGTACTTC	CASSQDVGETQYF
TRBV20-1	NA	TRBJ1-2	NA	TGCAGTGCTTTTCAGGGCCGCTACACCTTC	CSAFQGRYTF
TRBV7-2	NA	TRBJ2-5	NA	TGTGCCAGCAGCCGGAACAGCCGAAGTAACAAAGAGACCCAGTACTTC	CASSRNSRSNKETQYF
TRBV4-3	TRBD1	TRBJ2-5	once	TGCGCCAGCAGCCAGACAGGGCATCGAGAGGAGACCCAGTACTTC	CASSQTGHREETQYF